A single T cell receptor beta chain is shown here with its context. Its antigen is not known. The junction does not match germline at one end; this may be a read error. Germline V lookup: CDR1 SSHAT, CDR2 FNYEAQ (reference sequence). The CDR3 is 14 residues long. Both 60 Vbeta primers and 13 Jbeta primers went into the PCR. The repertoire was sequenced with immunoSEQ multiplex PCR; TCRdb's copy has only in-frame clones and lacks some. Of more than 130,000 clones detected, roughly 73% appear once; the ten largest clones hold approximately 14%. This sample stems from a study of cytomegalovirus exposure and HLA in healthy donors. General observations from the study: Analysis performed later found under 20,000 TCR beta sequences associated with HLA alleles at 0.05 false discovery rate. Three CMV-associated chains proved CMV antigen-specific in vitro. Most TCR sequences were uncommon, yet certain public TCRs appeared in many donors. The authors later linked a missense DCLRE1C variant to TCR beta V- and J-gene trimming.

The origin of this receptor is a human donor in good health. Material for sequencing was PBMCs. The V and J genes are TRBV7-7 and TRBJ2-1; 8 nucleotides agree with TRBD1. CDR3 loop: CASSLNRGSDEQFF. The CDR3 bases are TGTGCTAGCAGCTTGAACAGGGGGAGTGACGAGCAGTTCTTC. Supplemented by reference TRBV7-7 and TRBJ2-1, the full variable domain reads GAGVSQSPRYKVTKRGQDVTLRCDPISSHATLYWYQQALGQGPEFLTYFNYEAQPDKSGLPSDRFSAERPEGSISTLTIQRTEQRDSAMYRCASSLNRGSDEQFFGPGTRLTVL.